Listed here are 16 T cell receptor beta chains from one sample, sequenced in a study of OX40 agonist ivuxolimab in advanced cancers. Data came from immunoSEQ multiplex PCR; TCRdb stores just in-frame clones and leaves some out. Among around 57,000 clones listed, 75% to 85% were seen once. The sequencing here drew on CD4+ or CD8+ T cells sorted from blood, taken in a trial of the OX40 agonist ivuxolimab. The receptors here all came from an adult with an advanced solid tumor such as melanoma, head and neck, liver or kidney cancer.

V and J are TRBV5-1 and TRBJ1-5; maybe TRBD1 (5 bases). Trimming shortened V by 0 bases and J by 0 bases, and 7 bases separated the two germline ends. CDR3 length: 15 residues. CDR1 is SGHRS and CDR2 is YFSETQ in the germline V gene. The CDR3 region is CASSLGQSSNQPQHF. CDR3 nucleotide sequence: TGCGCCAGCAGCTTGGGACAGAGTAGCAATCAGCCCCAGCATTTT.

The chain employs TRBV6-1 and TRBJ2-7; D is unclear. Germline lookup yields CDR1 MNHNS and CDR2 SASEGT. Trimming stripped 3 bases from V and 7 bases from J, with 13 bases between. The CDR3 length is 13 residues. The CDR3 sequence is CASSDSMGWEQYF. CDR3 DNA: TGTGCCAGCAGTGATAGTATGGGGTGGGAGCAGTACTTC.

This chain links TRBV7-2 with TRBJ1-1; 9 bases are shared with TRBD1. CDR1 and CDR2 from the germline V gene are SGHTA and FQGNSA. This CDR3 contains 13 residues. J lost 12 bases, V lost 3 bases, and 8 bases had no gene match. The CDR3 region is CASSLDGQGTSFF. The DNA of the CDR3 is TGTGCCAGCAGCTTGGATGGACAGGGGACGTCTTTCTTT.

This clone was observed a few times. Other nucleotide sequences from this sample produce the same CDR3. The gene calls are TRBV6-1 and TRBJ2-3, with 13 bases lining up with TRBD2. With V trimmed by 4 bases and J by 2 bases, 3 bases remained unmatched. Germline V gene sequence: CDR1 MNHNS, CDR2 SASEGT. The CDR3 has 16 amino acids. CDR3 protein: CASSGLAGGFTDTQYF. DNA of the CDR3: TGTGCCAGCAGTGGACTAGCGGGGGGATTCACAGATACGCAGTATTTT.

V usage is TRBV5-1 and J usage is TRBJ2-2; tentatively, D is TRBD2 (6 bases). Germline values: CDR1 SGHRS, CDR2 YFSETQ. V was clipped by 0 bases and J by 2 bases, with 11 bases between them. CDR3 size: 16 residues. The CDR3 is CASSLARGANTGELFF. The CDR3 nucleotides read TGCGCCAGCAGCTTGGCCCGCGGGGCCAACACCGGGGAGCTGTTTTTT.

J is TRBJ2-2 and V is TRBV11-3; D may be TRBD2 (5 bases). Germline CDR1 SGHNT, CDR2 YENEEA. The CDR3 has 15 residues. Deletions cut 5 bases from V and 6 bases from J, with 16 bases between. CDR3 bases: TGTGCCAGCAGCCCGGGCGGGCAGCCTTCCGGGGAGCTGTTTTTT. Its translation: CASSPGGQPSGELFF.

This clone is categorized as medium-sized. The DNA for the CDR3 is TGTGCCAGCACTAAGGACAGGGCTTACGAGCAGTACTTC. Translating it yields CASTKDRAYEQYF. The rearrangement joins TRBV2 to TRBJ2-7, with TRBD1 matching 8 bases. CDR3 length: 13 residues. Germline V CDR1 and CDR2: SNHLY, FYNNEI. V was pared by 7 bases and J by 4 bases, with 6 bases of the junction left unmatched.

The rearrangement links TRBV6-5 to TRBJ1-1; D uncertain. CDR3 length: 16 amino acids. The ends were cut back, 2 bases at V and 2 bases at J, with 15 bases in the middle. The germline CDR1 and CDR2 sequences are MNHEY and SVGAGI. The CDR3 nucleotides read TGTGCCAGCAGTTACCGGGCGGTACGGGGTAACACTGAAGCTTTCTTT. Its protein product is CASSYRAVRGNTEAFF.

The V and J genes are TRBV6-1 and TRBJ2-7; D is ambiguous. Between the trimmed V and J ends, which lost 2 bases and 5 bases, there was a span of 4 bases. CDR3 length: 11 amino acids. In germline, CDR1 is MNHNS, CDR2 SASEGT. CDR3 sequence reads: CASSERDEQYF. CDR3 DNA sequence: TGTGCCAGCAGTGAAAGGGACGAGCAGTACTTC.

As regards this clone: Relative to the germline gene, one junction end is altered; a read error may explain this. The rearrangement joins TRBV7-7 to TRBJ2-5; possible D gene TRBD1, 6 bases. Per germline, CDR1 SSHAT and CDR2 FNYEAQ (reference sequence). CDR3 length equals 14 residues. CDR3 nucleotides: TGTGCTAGCAGCGTTGACAGGTTCCAAGAGACCCAGTACTTC. This codes for CASSVDRFQETQYF.

This chain uses TRBV28 with TRBJ1-2, with 7 nucleotides matching TRBD1. Unmatched junction bases numbered 7, after V lost 4 bases and J lost 5 bases. Germline lookup yields CDR1 MDHEN and CDR2 SYDVKM. CDR3 length: 14 residues. The chain's CDR3 is CASSSPGGGYGYTF. The DNA for the CDR3 is TGTGCCAGCAGTTCTCCAGGGGGAGGGTATGGCTACACCTTC.

V usage is TRBV27 and J usage is TRBJ1-3; possibly TRBD1 for D (5 bases). The CDR3 length is 12 residues. Germline CDR1 and CDR2: MNHEY and SMNVEV (reference sequence). V was cut by 8 bases and J by 3 bases, with 8 bases left in between. The CDR3 loop reads CASRGGGNTIYF. The CDR3 region has the DNA TGTGCCAGCCGTGGGGGTGGAAACACCATATATTTT.

In its sample, this clone was seen once. J is TRBJ2-2 and V is TRBV7-2, with TRBD1 matching over 8 bases. J gave up 5 bases and V 5 bases, and 4 bases lay outside the gene matches. The CDR3 spans 14 residues. The V gene's germline CDR1 is SGHTA and CDR2 FQGNSA. The CDR3 DNA follows: TGTGCCAGCAGCCGGGACAGGCAGACCGGGGAGCTGTTTTTT. It translates to CASSRDRQTGELFF. Based on the CDR3 plus reference TRBV7-2 and TRBJ2-2, the full variable domain is GAGVSQSPSNKVTEKGKDVELRCDPISGHTALYWYRQSLGQGLEFLIYFQGNSAPDKSGLPSDRFSAERTGGSVSTLTIQRTQQEDSAVYLCASSRDRQTGELFFGEGSRLTVL.

The rearrangement links TRBV15 to TRBJ2-1; D is uncertain. The ends were cut back, 5 bases at V and 0 bases at J, with 11 bases in the middle. Per the germline V gene, CDR1 is LNHNV and CDR2 is YYDKDF (reference sequence). There are 15 residues in the CDR3. CDR3 in amino acids: CATSLGLISYNEQFF. Here the CDR3 DNA reads TGTGCCACCAGCCTAGGCCTAATCTCCTACAATGAGCAGTTCTTC.

V is TRBV2 and J is TRBJ2-1; no clear D. Germline V gene data show CDR1 as SNHLY and CDR2 as FYNNEI. V was shortened by 1 base and J by 0 bases, with 10 bases between the two germline ends. This CDR3 contains 16 residues. As DNA, the CDR3 is TGTGCCAGCAGTGAAGTGGGCGGACGCTCCTACAATGAGCAGTTCTTC. This gives the protein CASSEVGGRSYNEQFF.

This chain joins TRBV5-6 and TRBJ1-1; no clear D gene. CDR1 and CDR2 from the germline V gene are SGHDT and YYEEEE. The ends were cut back, 4 bases at V and 4 bases at J, with 17 bases in the middle. The CDR3 is 15 residues long. The CDR3 protein is CASSPPLALGTEAFF. The CDR3 DNA reads TGTGCCAGCAGCCCCCCCCTGGCTCTGGGCACTGAAGCTTTCTTT.